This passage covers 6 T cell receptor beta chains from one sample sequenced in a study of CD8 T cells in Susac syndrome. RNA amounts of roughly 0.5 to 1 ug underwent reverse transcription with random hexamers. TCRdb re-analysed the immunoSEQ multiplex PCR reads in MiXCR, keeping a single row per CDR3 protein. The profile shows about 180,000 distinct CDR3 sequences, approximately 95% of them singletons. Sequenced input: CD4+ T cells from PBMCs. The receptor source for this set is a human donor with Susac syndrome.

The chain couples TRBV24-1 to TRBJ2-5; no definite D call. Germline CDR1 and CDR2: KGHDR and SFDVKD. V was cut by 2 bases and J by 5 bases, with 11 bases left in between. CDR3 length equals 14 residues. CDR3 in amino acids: CATSDSDNEETQYF. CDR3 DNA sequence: TGTGCCACCAGTGATTCAGACAATGAGGAGACCCAGTACTTC.

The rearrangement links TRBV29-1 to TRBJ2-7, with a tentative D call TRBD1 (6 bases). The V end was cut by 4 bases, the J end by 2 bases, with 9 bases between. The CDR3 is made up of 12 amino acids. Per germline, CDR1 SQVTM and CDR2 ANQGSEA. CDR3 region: CSVGTVAYEQYF. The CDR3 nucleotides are TGCAGCGTTGGGACAGTGGCCTACGAGCAGTACTTC.

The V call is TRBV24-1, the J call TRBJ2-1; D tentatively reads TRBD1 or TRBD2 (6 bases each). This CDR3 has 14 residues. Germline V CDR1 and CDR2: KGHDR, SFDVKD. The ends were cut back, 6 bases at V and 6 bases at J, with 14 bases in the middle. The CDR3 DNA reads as TGTGCCACCAGTATGAAGGGGGGCGGCAATGAGCAGTTCTTC. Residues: CATSMKGGGNEQFF.

CDR3 coding DNA: TGTGCCAGCCGAGCAGATACGCAGTATTTT. It translates to CASRADTQYF. The chain joins TRBV25-1 to TRBJ2-3, with unresolved D. Germline loops: CDR1 MGHDK, CDR2 SYGVNS. V was pared by 8 bases and J by 4 bases, with 4 bases between. This CDR3 spans 10 amino acids. The complete variable domain, with remaining parts taken from reference TRBV25-1 and TRBJ2-3, reads EADIYQTPRYLVIGTGKKITLECSQTMGHDKMYWYQQDPGMELHLIHYSYGVNSTEKGDLSSESTVSRIRTEHFPLTLESARPSHTSQYLCASRADTQYFGPGTRLTVL.

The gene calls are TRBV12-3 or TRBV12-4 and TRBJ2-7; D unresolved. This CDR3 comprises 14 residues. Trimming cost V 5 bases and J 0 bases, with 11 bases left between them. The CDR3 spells CASSAVPPSYEQYF. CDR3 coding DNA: TGTGCCAGCAGTGCCGTGCCGCCCTCCTACGAGCAGTACTTC.

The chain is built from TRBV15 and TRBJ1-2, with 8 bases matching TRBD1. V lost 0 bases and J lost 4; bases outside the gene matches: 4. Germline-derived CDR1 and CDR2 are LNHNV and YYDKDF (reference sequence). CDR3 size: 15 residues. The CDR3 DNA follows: TGTGCCACCAGCAGAGATCCAGGGGGCGCCTATGGCTACACCTTC. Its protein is CATSRDPGGAYGYTF.